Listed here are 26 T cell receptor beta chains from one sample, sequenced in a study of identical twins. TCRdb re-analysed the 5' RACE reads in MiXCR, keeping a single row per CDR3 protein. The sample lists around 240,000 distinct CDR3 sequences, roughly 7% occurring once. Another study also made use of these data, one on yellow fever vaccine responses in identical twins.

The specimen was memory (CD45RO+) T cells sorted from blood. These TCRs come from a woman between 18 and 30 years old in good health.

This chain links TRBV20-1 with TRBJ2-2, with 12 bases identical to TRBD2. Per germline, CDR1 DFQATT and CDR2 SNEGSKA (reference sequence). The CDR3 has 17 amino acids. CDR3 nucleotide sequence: TGCTGTGTCTACACCGGACTAGCGGGAATGAACACCGGGGAGCTGTTTTTT. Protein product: CCVYTGLAGMNTGELFF.

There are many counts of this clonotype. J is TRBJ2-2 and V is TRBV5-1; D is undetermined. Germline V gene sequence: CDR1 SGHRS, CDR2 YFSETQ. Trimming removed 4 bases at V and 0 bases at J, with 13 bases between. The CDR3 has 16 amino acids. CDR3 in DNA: TGCGCCAGCAGCCTCGATAAGTTCGCGAACACCGGGGAGCTGTTTTTT. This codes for CASSLDKFANTGELFF.

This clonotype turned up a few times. The CDR3 reads CASSHHSGGRYEQYV. The CDR3 DNA is TGCGCCAGCAGTCACCACAGCGGGGGTCGCTACGAGCAGTACGTC. The chain is built from TRBV23-1 and TRBJ2-7, with TRBD2 identical over 8 bases. TRBV23-1 qualifies as an ORF whose function is uncertain. The J segment lost 3 bases and the V segment lost 3 bases, leaving 7 bases of the junction unmatched. The CDR3 totals 15 residues.

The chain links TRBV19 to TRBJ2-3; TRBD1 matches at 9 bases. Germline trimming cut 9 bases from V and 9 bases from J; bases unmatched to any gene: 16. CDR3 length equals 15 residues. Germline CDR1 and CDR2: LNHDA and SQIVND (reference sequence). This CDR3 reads CASRSTGGAQQTQYF. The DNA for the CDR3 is TGTGCCAGCAGATCCACAGGGGGCGCACAGCAAACGCAGTATTTT.

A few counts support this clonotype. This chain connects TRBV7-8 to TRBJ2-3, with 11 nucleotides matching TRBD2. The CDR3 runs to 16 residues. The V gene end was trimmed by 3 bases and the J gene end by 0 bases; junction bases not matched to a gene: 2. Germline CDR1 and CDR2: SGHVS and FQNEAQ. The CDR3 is CASSFRLAGSTDTQYF. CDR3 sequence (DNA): TGTGCCAGCAGCTTCAGACTAGCGGGGAGCACAGATACGCAGTATTTT.

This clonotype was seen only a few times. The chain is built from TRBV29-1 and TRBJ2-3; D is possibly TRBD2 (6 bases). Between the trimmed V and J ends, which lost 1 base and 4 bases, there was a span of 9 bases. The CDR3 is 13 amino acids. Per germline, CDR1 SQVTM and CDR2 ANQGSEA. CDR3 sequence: CSVEGGVADTQYF. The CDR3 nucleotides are TGCAGCGTTGAAGGCGGGGTGGCAGATACGCAGTATTTT.

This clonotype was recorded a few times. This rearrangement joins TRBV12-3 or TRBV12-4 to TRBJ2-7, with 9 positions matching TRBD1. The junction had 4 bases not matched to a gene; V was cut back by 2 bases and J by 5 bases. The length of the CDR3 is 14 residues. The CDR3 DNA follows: TGTGCCAGCAGTTTACGGGACAGGGTCCACGAGCAGTACTTC. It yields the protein CASSLRDRVHEQYF.

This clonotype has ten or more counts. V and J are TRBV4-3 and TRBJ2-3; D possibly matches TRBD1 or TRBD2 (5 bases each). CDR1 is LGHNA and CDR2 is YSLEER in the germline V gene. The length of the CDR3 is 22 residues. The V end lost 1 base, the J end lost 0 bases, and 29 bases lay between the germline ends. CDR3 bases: TGCGCCAGCAGCCAAGCCGGTCCGGGACGAATTGTCTCTGGGAAAAGCACAGATACGCAGTATTTT. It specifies CASSQAGPGRIVSGKSTDTQYF.

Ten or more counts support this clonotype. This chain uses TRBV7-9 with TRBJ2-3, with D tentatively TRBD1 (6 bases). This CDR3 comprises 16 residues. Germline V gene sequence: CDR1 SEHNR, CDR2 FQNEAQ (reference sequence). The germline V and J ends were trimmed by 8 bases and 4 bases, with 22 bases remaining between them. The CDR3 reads CASGPFVGGIADTQYF. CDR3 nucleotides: TGTGCCAGCGGCCCATTTGTAGGGGGTATAGCAGATACGCAGTATTTT. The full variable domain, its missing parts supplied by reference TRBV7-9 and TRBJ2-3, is DTGVSQNPRHKITKRGQNVTFRCDPISEHNRLYWYRQTLGQGPEFLTYFQNEAQLEKSRLLSDRFSAERPKGSFSTLEIQRTEQGDSAMYLCASGPFVGGIADTQYFGPGTRLTVL.

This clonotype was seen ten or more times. CDR3 in DNA: TGTGCCAGCAGCTTAGAAGGCGGCCCTCCGGCCAAAAACATTCAGTACTTC. This gives the protein CASSLEGGPPAKNIQYF. This chain joins TRBV7-9 and TRBJ2-4, with unresolved D. Looked up from germline, CDR1 is SEHNR and CDR2 is FQNEAQ (reference sequence). The germline V and J ends were trimmed by 1 base and 1 base, with 14 bases remaining between them. The CDR3 is 17 residues long.

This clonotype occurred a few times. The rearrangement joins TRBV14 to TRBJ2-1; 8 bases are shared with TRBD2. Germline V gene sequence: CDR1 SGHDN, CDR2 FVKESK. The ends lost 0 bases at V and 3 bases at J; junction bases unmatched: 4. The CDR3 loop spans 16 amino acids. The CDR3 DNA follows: TGTGCCAGCAGCCAAGAACGGGGGGGGCGCTACAATGAGCAGTTCTTC. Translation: CASSQERGGRYNEQFF.

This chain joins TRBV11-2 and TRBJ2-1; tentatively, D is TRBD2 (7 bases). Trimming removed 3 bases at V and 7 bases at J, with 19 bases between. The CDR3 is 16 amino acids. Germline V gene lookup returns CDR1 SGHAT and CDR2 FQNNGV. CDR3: CASSLTGGMRGNEQFF. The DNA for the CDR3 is TGTGCCAGCAGCTTGACGGGGGGAATGAGGGGGAATGAGCAGTTCTTC.

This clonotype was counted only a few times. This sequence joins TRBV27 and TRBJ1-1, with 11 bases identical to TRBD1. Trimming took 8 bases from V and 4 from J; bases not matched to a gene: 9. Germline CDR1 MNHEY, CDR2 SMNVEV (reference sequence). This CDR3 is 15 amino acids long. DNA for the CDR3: TGTGCCAGCGGAAGAATCGGGACAGGGGGCACTGAAGCTTTCTTT. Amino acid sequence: CASGRIGTGGTEAFF.

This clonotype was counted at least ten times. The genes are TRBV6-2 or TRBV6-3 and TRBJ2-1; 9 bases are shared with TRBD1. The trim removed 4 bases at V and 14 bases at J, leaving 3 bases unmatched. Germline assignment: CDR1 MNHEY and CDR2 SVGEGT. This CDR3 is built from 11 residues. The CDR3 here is CASSFGQGKFF. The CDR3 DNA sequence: TGTGCCAGCAGTTTCGGACAGGGGAAGTTCTTC.

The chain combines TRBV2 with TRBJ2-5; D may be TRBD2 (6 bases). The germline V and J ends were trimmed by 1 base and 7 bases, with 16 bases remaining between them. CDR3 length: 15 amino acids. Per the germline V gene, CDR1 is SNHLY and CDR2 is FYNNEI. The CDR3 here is CASSEVPGATGTQYF. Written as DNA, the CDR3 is TGTGCCAGCAGTGAAGTCCCGGGAGCAACAGGGACCCAGTACTTC.

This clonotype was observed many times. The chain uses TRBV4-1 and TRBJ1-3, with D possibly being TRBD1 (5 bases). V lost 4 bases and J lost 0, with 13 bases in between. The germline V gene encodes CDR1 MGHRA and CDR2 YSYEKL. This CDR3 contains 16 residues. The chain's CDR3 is CASSLQDRRSGNTIYF. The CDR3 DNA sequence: TGCGCCAGCAGCCTCCAAGACAGACGCTCTGGAAACACCATATATTTT.

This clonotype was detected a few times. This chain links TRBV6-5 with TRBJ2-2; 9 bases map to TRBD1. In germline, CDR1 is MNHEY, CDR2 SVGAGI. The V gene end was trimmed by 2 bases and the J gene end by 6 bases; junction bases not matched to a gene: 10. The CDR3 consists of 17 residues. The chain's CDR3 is CASSYRIGTGLAGELFF. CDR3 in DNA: TGTGCCAGCAGTTACAGGATCGGGACAGGGCTGGCCGGGGAGCTGTTTTTT.

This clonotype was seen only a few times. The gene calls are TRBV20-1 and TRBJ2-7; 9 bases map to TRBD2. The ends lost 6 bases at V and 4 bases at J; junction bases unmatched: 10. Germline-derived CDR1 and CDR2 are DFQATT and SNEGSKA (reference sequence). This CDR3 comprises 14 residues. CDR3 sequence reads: CSARGVAGDYEQYF. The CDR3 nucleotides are TGCAGTGCCCGGGGGGTAGCGGGAGATTACGAGCAGTACTTC.

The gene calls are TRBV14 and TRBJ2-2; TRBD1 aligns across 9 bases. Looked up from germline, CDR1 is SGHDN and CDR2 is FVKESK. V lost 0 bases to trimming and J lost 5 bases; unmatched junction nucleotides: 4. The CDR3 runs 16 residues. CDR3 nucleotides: TGTGCCAGCAGCCAAGACGGGACAGGGTGGACCGGGGAGCTGTTTTTT. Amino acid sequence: CASSQDGTGWTGELFF.

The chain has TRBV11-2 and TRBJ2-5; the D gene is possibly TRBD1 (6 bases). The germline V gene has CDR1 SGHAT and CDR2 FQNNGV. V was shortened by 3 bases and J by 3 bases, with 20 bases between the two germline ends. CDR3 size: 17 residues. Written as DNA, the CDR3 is TGTGCCAGCAGCTTTCCCCCCGTCTCCAGGGGAAAAGAGACCCAGTACTTC. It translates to CASSFPPVSRGKETQYF.

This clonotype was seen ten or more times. The CDR3 spells CAISENGGSNSPLHF. The CDR3 nucleotides are TGTGCCATCAGTGAGAATGGGGGATCTAATTCACCCCTCCACTTT. V is TRBV10-3 and J is TRBJ1-6; possible D gene TRBD1, 5 bases. The V end was cut by 2 bases, the J end by 6 bases, with 11 bases between. CDR3 size: 15 residues. CDR1 and CDR2 (germline): ENHRY, SYGVKD.

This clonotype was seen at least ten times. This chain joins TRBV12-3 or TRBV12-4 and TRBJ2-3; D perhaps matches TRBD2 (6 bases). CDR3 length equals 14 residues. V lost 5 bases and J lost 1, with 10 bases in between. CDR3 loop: CASSMGLGTDTQYF. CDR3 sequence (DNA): TGTGCCAGCAGTATGGGACTTGGCACAGATACGCAGTATTTT.

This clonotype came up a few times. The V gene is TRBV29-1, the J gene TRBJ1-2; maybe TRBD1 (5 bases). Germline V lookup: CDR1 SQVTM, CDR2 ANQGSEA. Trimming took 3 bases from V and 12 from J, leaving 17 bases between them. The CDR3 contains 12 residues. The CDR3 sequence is CSVDLNQGENTF. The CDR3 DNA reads TGCAGCGTTGATCTCAACCAGGGAGAAAACACCTTC.

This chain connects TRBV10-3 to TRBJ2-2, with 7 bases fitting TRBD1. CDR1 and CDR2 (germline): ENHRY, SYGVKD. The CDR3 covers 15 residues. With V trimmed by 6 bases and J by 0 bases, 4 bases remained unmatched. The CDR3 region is CAIRPTGANTGELFF. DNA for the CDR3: TGTGCCATCAGACCTACAGGGGCGAACACCGGGGAGCTGTTTTTT.

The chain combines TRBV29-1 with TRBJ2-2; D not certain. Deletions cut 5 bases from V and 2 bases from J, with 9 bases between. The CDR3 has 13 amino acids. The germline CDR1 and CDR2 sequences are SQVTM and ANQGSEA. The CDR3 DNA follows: TGCAGCGTTCACCAAACCAACACCGGGGAGCTGTTTTTT. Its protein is CSVHQTNTGELFF.

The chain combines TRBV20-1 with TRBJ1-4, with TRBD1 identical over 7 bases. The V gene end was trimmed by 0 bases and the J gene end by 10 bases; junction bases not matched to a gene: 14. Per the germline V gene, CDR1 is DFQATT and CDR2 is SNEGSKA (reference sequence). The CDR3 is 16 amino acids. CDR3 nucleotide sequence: TGCAGTGCTAGAGACTTGGGACAGCTCGATTCCGGAAAACTGTTTTTT. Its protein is CSARDLGQLDSGKLFF.